The clone carrying this T cell receptor (beta chain) turned up a few times. Antigen unknown. Cultured CD4+ T-cell DNA underwent Oncomine TCR Beta short-read sequencing. Genomic DNA was isolated from CD4+ T cells that had been cultured. MiXCR, applied by TCRdb to the PCR reads, yields one record per CDR3 protein. The sample has 2,000 to 2,500 distinct CDR3 sequences, 15% to 20% seen once. Sample treatment: approximately 11-day PBMC culture with coronavirus spike peptide pools or control peptides (ViraFEST assay). Unexposed donor CD4+ T cells predated the COVID-19 pandemic, collected 2011-2018. Before TCRs were sequenced, ViraFEST expanded antigen-specific T cells with peptide pools. This sample was taken from a study of vaccination and CD4 T cells after COVID-19. Between the trimmed V and J ends, which lost 3 bases and 0 bases, there was a span of 20 bases. The CDR3 runs 18 residues. Germline CDR1 SNHLY, CDR2 FYNNEI.

Sequenced input: CD4+ T cells from blood, cultured in vitro. The clonotype comes from a human donor in good health. The chain is built from TRBV2 and TRBJ1-1; D is possibly TRBD1 (6 bases). This chain's CDR3 is CASSDLSGGWGMNTEAFF. The DNA of the CDR3 is TGTGCCAGCAGTGATCTTTCGGGGGGCTGGGGCATGAACACTGAAGCTTTCTTT.